This TCR beta chain was profiled in a study of early T cells in non-severe SARS-CoV-2 infection. For the study at large: The chains were unpaired, and the sequenced material was bulk RNA from unsorted whole blood. Study-level points and caveats: Anti-spike CD8 responses were favored in VDJdb matching, and private and CD4 specificities were missed.

Many counts were recorded for this clonotype. What it binds is unknown. Molecules of cDNA were individually given unique molecular identifiers that were attached to them. TCRdb analysed the 5' RACE reads with MiXCR anew, one entry per CDR3 protein. The sample consists of tens of thousands of distinct CDR3 sequences, 9.5% to 15% of them appearing once. V was shortened by 3 bases and J by 5 bases, with 14 bases between the two germline ends. CDR1 and CDR2 (germline): LGHDT, YNNKEL (reference sequence). CDR3 length equals 14 residues. Sequencing input: whole blood. The rearrangement joins TRBV3-1 to TRBJ2-7; maybe TRBD2 (5 bases). This clonotype was sampled from an adult who was a healthcare worker with PCR-confirmed SARS-CoV-2 infection or an uninfected control (not recorded which). DNA for the CDR3: TGTGCCAGCAGCCATCGAGCGGCGTTGAACGAGCAGTACTTC. It codes for CASSHRAALNEQYF.